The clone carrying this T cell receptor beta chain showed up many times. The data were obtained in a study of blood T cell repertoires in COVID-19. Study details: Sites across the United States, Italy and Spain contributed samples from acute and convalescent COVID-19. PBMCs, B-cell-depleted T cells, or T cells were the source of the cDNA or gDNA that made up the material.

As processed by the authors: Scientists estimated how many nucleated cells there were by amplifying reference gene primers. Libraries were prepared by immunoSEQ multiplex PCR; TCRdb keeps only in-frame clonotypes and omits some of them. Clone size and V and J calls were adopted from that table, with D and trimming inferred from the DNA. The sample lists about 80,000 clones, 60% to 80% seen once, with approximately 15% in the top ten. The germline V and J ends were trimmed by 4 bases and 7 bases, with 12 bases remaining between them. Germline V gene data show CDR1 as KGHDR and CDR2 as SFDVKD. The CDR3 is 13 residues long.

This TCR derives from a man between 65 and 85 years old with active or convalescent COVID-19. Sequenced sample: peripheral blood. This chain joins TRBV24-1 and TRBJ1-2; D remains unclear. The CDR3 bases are TGTGCCACCAGTGACCCGGTCCTCGCTGGCTACACCTTC. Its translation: CATSDPVLAGYTF.